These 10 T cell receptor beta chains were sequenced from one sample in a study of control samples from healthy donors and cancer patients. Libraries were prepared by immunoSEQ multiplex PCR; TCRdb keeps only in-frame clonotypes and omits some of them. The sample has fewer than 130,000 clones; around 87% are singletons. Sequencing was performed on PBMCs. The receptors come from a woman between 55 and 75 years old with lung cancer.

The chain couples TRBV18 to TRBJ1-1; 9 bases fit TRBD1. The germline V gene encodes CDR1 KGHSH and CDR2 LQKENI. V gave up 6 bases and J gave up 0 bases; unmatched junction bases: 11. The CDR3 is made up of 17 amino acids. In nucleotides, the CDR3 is TGTGCCAGCTCTCTCACCGGGACAGGGATCATGAACACTGAAGCTTTCTTT. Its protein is CASSLTGTGIMNTEAFF.

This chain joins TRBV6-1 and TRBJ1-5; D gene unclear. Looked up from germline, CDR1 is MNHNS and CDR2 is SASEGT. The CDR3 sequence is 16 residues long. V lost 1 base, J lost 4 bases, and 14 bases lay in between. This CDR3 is CASSEGPWRVNQPQHF. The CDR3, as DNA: TGTGCCAGCAGTGAAGGGCCCTGGAGGGTTAATCAGCCCCAGCATTTT.

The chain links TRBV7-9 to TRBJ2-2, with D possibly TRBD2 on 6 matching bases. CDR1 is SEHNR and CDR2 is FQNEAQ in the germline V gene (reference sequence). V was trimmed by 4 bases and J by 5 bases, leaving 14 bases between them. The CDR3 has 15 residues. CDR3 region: CASSSQGLVTGELFF. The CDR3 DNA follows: TGTGCCAGCAGCTCCCAGGGACTCGTGACCGGGGAGCTGTTTTTT.

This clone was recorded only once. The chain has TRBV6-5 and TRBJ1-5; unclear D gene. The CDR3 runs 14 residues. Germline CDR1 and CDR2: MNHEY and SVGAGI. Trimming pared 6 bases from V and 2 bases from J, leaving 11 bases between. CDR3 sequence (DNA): TGTGCCAGCAGGACCCTCCTGGGCAATCAGCCCCAGCATTTT. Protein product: CASRTLLGNQPQHF.

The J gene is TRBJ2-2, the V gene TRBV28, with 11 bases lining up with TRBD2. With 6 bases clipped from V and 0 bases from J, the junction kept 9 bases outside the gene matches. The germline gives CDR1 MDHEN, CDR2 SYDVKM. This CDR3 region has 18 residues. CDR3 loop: CASRGTSGGGSNTGELFF. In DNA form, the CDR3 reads TGTGCCAGCAGGGGGACTAGCGGCGGGGGATCGAACACCGGGGAGCTGTTTTTT.

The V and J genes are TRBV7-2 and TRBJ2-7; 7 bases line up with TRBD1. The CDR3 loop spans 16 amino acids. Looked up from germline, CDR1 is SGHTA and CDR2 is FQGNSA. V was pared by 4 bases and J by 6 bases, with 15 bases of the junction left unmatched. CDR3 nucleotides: TGTGCCAGCAGCTCCCTACAGGGGACGGCAAGGTTCGAGCAGTACTTC. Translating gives CASSSLQGTARFEQYF.

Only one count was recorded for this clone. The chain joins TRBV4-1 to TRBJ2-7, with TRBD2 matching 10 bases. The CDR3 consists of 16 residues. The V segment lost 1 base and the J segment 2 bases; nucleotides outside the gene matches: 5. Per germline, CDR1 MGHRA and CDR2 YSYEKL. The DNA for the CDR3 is TGCGCCAGCAGCCAAGGTAGCGGGGGGCCCACCTACGAGCAGTACTTC. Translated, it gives CASSQGSGGPTYEQYF.

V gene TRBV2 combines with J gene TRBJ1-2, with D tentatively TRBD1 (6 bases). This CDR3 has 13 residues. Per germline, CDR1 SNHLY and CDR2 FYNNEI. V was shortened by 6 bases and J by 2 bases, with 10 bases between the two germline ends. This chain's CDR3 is CASSATGNYGYTF. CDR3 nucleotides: TGTGCCAGCAGCGCAACAGGGAACTATGGCTACACCTTC.

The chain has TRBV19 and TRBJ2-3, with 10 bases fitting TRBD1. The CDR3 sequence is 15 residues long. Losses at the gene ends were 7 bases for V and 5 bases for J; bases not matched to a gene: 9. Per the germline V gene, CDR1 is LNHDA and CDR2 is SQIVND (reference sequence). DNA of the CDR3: TGTGCCAGTAACGGGGACAGGGGTCCAGTAGATACGCAGTATTTT. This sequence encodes CASNGDRGPVDTQYF. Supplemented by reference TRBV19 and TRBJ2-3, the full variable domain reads DGGITQSPKYLFRKEGQNVTLSCEQNLNHDAMYWYRQDPGQGLRLIYYSQIVNDFQKGDIAEGYSVSREKKESFPLTVTSAQKNPTAFYLCASNGDRGPVDTQYFGPGTRLTVL.

CDR3 sequence (DNA): TGTGCCACCAGTGAAACTACCCATGGCACAGATACGCAGTATTTT. This gives the protein CATSETTHGTDTQYF. This chain connects TRBV24-1 to TRBJ2-3, with no clear D. Germline V CDR1 and CDR2: KGHDR, SFDVKD. The CDR3 is made up of 15 amino acids. V was cut by 4 bases and J by 1 base, with 11 bases left in between.